This T cell receptor beta chain derives from a study of blood T cells in healthy people across ages. About the study: Using template switching, researchers captured about one barcoded beta molecule for each two T cells.

Next came a second PCR, run for about 6 to 12 cycles, which used a sample-barcoded 5' primer along with a J-beta primer mix. One entry per CDR3 protein results from TCRdb running MiXCR on the 5' RACE reads. The sample contains fewer than 950,000 distinct CDR3 sequences, roughly 53% of which appear only once. The CDR3 covers 12 residues. The V gene's germline CDR1 is SQVTM and CDR2 ANQGSEA. The germline V and J ends were trimmed by 4 bases and 8 bases, with 12 bases remaining between them. V and J are TRBV29-1 and TRBJ2-4; D gene unclear. This receptor was identified in a man older than 75 in good health. Material: blood. In DNA, the CDR3 is TGCAGCGTTGTGTTAGGGATAGACATTCAGTACTTC. This encodes CSVVLGIDIQYF.